This TCR beta chain was sequenced during a study of blood T cell repertoires in COVID-19. Study overall: COVID-19 samples from acute and convalescent phases originated in the United States, Italy and Spain. The analysed material was cDNA or gDNA that came from T cells, B-cell-depleted T cells, or PBMCs.

CDR3 size: 17 residues. Unmatched junction bases numbered 11, after V lost 4 bases and J lost 1 base. The germline V gene encodes CDR1 MGHRA and CDR2 YSYEKL. Under the authors' procedure: Using reference gene primer amplification, nucleated cell counts were estimated. TCRdb's table, derived via immunoSEQ multiplex PCR, lists solely in-frame clones and lacks some. V and J calls and clone size follow that table, whereas D and trimming were derived from the DNA. The sample carries a few hundred thousand clones, under 90% recorded once. The sequenced sample consisted of peripheral blood. This TCR was recovered from a man aged 45-65 years with acute or convalescent COVID-19. The genes are TRBV4-1 and TRBJ2-5, with TRBD1 identical over 8 bases. As DNA, the CDR3 is TGCGCCAGCAGCCTGGTCCGGGACAGGACGTTCCAAGAGACCCAGTACTTC. This sequence encodes CASSLVRDRTFQETQYF.